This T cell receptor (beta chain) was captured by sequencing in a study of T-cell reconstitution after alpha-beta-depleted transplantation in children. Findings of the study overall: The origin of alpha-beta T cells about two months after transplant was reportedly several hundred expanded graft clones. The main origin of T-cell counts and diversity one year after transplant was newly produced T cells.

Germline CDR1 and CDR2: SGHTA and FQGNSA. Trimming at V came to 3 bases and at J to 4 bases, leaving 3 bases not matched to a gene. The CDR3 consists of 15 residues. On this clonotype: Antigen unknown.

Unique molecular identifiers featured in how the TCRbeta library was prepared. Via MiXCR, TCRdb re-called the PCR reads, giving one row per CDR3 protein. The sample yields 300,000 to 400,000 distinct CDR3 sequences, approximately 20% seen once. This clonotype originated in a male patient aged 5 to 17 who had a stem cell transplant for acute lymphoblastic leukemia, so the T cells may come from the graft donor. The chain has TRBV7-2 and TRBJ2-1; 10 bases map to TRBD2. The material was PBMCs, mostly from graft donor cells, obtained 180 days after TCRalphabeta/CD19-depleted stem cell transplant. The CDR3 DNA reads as TGTGCCAGCAGCTTTAGCGGGAGGAATTACAATGAGCAGTTCTTC. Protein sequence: CASSFSGRNYNEQFF.